What follows are 7 T cell receptor beta chains derived from one specimen sequenced in a study of radiotherapy plus CTLA-4 blockade in lung cancer. Profiling relied on immunoSEQ multiplex PCR, and the TCRdb table lists in-frame clones only, not all of them. The sample consists of 81,000 or so clones, about 88% of them appearing once. The sample was peripheral blood, taken from a patient treated with radiotherapy plus ipilimumab. All receptors derive from a human donor with non-small cell lung cancer who had stable disease on radiotherapy plus ipilimumab.

The chain joins TRBV2 to TRBJ1-1; D unclear. This CDR3 is 14 amino acids long. V was clipped by 7 bases and J by 1 base, with 13 bases between them. Germline V CDR1 and CDR2: SNHLY, FYNNEI. CDR3 bases: TGTGCCAGCACGGGGTTGCTGGCGAACACTGAAGCTTTCTTT. As protein: CASTGLLANTEAFF.

The V call is TRBV7-2, the J call TRBJ2-3, with D possibly matching TRBD1 (5 bases). The CDR3 runs 14 residues. The V and J ends lost 5 bases and 0 bases respectively, with 9 bases between them. Germline values: CDR1 SGHTA, CDR2 FQGNSA. This CDR3 reads CASSADMSTDTQYF. The CDR3 DNA follows: TGTGCCAGCAGCGCGGACATGAGCACAGATACGCAGTATTTT.

The sample holds one count of this clone. The rearrangement uses TRBV4-1 and TRBJ2-7; weak D call: TRBD2 (5 bases). Germline V gene lookup returns CDR1 MGHRA and CDR2 YSYEKL. Trimming took 1 base from V and 4 from J, leaving 14 bases between them. The CDR3 consists of 15 residues. The CDR3: CASSQVDIGGYEQYF. Here the CDR3 DNA reads TGCGCCAGCAGCCAAGTAGATATCGGAGGTTACGAGCAGTACTTC.

This clone was counted a few times. The chain recombines TRBV18 with TRBJ2-2; TRBD1 is a possible D gene (5 bases). The V end lost 5 bases, the J end lost 9 bases, and 7 bases lay between the germline ends. Germline loops: CDR1 KGHSH, CDR2 LQKENI. CDR3 length: 11 amino acids. The CDR3 region is CASSTDRELFF. The CDR3 region has the DNA TGTGCCAGCTCAACGGACAGGGAGCTGTTTTTT.

V gene TRBV6-5 combines with J gene TRBJ1-2; TRBD1 might be the D (5 bases). The CDR3 extends over 14 amino acids. The germline CDR1 and CDR2 sequences are MNHEY and SVGAGI. Trimming stripped 4 bases from V and 7 bases from J, with 16 bases between. For the CDR3, the DNA is TGTGCCAGCAGTTCCTTCCCCCTGGGGGGTGGCTACACCTTC. It encodes CASSSFPLGGGYTF.

V is TRBV6-4 and J is TRBJ2-3; tentatively, D is TRBD1 (5 bases). The V gene's germline CDR1 is MRHNA and CDR2 SNTAGT. This CDR3 spans 14 amino acids. Trimming stripped 3 bases from V and 4 bases from J, with 11 bases between. For the CDR3, the DNA is TGTGCCAGCAGTGAGGGCCAGGGATCAGATACGCAGTATTTT. Translating gives CASSEGQGSDTQYF.

This clone has only one observation. The V gene is TRBV9, the J gene TRBJ1-2; TRBD1 might be the D (5 bases). Trimming pared 3 bases from V and 4 bases from J, leaving 10 bases between. The CDR3 length is 13 residues. Germline CDR1 reads SGDLS; CDR2 reads YYNGEE. Here the CDR3 reads CASSAQGIYGYTF. As DNA, the CDR3 is TGTGCCAGCAGCGCCCAGGGTATCTATGGCTACACCTTC.